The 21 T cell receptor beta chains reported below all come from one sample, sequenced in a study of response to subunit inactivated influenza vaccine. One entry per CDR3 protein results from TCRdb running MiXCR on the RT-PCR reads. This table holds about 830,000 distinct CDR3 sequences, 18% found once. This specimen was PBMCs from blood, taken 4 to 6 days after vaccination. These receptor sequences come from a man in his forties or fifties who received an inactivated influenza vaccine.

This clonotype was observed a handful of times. CDR3 DNA sequence: TGCAGCGTTGAACAGGCCCAGGCGGTGAACACTGAAGCTTTCTTT. Protein sequence: CSVEQAQAVNTEAFF. The genes are TRBV29-1 and TRBJ1-1; unclear D gene. V lost 2 bases, J lost 0 bases, and 13 bases lay in between. CDR3 length: 15 residues. Germline-derived CDR1 and CDR2 are SQVTM and ANQGSEA.

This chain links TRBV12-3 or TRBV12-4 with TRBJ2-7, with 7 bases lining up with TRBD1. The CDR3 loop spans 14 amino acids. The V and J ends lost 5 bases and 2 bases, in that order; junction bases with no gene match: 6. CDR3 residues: CASSRQGFTYEQYF. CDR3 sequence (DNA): TGTGCCAGCAGTCGACAGGGATTTACCTACGAGCAGTACTTC.

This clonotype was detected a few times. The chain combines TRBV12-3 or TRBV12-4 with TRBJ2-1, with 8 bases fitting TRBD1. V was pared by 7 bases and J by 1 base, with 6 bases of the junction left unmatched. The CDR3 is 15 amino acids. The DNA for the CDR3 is TGTGCCAGCACCTCGACAGGGGAATCCTACAATGAGCAGTTCTTC. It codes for CASTSTGESYNEQFF.

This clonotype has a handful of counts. The CDR3 sequence is CASSSTRSEQFF. The CDR3 DNA reads TGTGCCAGCAGTTCTACTAGATCCGAGCAGTTCTTC. The chain carries TRBV6-5 and TRBJ2-1; possible D gene TRBD2, 5 bases. The ends were cut back, 4 bases at V and 10 bases at J, with 11 bases in the middle. The CDR3 runs 12 residues. CDR1 and CDR2 from the germline V gene are MNHEY and SVGAGI.

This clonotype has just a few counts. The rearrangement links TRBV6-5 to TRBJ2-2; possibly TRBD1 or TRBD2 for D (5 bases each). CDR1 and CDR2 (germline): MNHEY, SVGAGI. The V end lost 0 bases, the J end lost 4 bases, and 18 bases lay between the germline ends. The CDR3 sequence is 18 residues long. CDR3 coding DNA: TGTGCCAGCAGTTACTCGGTCATCGTCAGGGCGGGCACCGGGGAGCTGTTTTTT. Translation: CASSYSVIVRAGTGELFF.

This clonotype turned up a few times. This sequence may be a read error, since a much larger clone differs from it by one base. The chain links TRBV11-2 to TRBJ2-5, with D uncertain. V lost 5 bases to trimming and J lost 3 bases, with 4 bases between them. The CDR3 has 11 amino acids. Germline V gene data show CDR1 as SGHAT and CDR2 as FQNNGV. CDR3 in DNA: TGTGCCAGCAGCACAGAAGAGACCCAGTACTTC. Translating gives CASSTEETQYF.

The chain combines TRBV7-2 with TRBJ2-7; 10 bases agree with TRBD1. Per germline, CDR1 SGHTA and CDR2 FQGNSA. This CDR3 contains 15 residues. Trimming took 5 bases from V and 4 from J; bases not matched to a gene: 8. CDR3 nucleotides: TGTGCCAGCAGCCAAGACCCGGGACAGGGGTACGAGCAGTACTTC. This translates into CASSQDPGQGYEQYF.

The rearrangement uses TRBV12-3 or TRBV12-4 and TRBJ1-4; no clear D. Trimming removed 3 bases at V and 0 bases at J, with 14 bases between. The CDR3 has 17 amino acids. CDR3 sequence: CASSFIRGVATNEKLFF. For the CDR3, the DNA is TGTGCCAGCAGTTTTATTCGGGGAGTTGCAACTAATGAAAAACTGTTTTTT.

In DNA form, the CDR3 reads TGCAGTGCCTCCCCCGCGGGAGGTTGGTCAGAGACCCAGTACTTC. As protein: CSASPAGGWSETQYF. The chain recombines TRBV20-1 with TRBJ2-5; 8 bases fit TRBD2. Germline CDR1 DFQATT, CDR2 SNEGSKA (reference sequence). J gave up 4 bases and V 6 bases, and 13 bases lay outside the gene matches. The CDR3 is made up of 15 amino acids.

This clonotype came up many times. The CDR3 region has the DNA TGTGCCAGCAGCAAATTGAACGGAGACACTGAAGCTTTCTTT. Translation gives CASSKLNGDTEAFF. This chain uses TRBV4-2 with TRBJ1-1; no reliable D call. The CDR3 has 14 amino acids. The germline V gene encodes CDR1 LGHNA and CDR2 YNFKEQ. V shed 5 bases and J shed 3 bases, with 13 bases lying between them.

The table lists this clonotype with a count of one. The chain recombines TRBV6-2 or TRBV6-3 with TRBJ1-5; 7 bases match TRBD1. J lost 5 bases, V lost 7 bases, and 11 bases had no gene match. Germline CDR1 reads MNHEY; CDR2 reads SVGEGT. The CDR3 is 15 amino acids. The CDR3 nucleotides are TGTGCCAGCACCGACTTTGAGGGGGCGGATCAGCCCCAGCATTTT. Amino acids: CASTDFEGADQPQHF.

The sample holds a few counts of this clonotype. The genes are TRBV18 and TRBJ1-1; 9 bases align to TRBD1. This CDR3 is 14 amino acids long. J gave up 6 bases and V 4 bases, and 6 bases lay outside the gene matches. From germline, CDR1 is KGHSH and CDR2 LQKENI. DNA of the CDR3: TGTGCCAGCTCACAAGGACAGGGGAGCGCTGAAGCTTTCTTT. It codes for CASSQGQGSAEAFF.

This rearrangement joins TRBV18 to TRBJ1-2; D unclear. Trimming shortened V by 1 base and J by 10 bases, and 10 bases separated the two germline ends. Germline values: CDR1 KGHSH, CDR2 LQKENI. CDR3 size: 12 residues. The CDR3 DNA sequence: TGTGCCAGCTCACCACGTGAGACAATCTACACCTTC. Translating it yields CASSPRETIYTF.

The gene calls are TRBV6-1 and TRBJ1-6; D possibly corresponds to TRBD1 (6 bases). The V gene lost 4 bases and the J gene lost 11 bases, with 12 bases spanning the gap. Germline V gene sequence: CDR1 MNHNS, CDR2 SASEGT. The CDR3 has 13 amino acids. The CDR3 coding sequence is TGTGCCAGCAGTGTGGATCAGGGGACACCCCTCCACTTT. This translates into CASSVDQGTPLHF.

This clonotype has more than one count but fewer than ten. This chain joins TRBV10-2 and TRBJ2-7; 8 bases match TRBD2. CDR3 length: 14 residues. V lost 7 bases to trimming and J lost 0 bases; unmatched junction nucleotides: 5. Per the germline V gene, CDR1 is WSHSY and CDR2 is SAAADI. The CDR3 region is CASTGGTASYEQYF. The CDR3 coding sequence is TGCGCCAGCACGGGGGGGACTGCCTCCTACGAGCAGTACTTC.

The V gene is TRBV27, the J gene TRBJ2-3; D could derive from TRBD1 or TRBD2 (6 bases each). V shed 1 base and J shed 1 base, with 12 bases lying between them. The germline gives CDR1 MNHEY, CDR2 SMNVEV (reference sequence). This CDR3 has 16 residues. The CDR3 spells CASSLWGRGRTDTQYF. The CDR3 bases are TGTGCCAGCAGTTTATGGGGGCGGGGTCGCACAGATACGCAGTATTTT.

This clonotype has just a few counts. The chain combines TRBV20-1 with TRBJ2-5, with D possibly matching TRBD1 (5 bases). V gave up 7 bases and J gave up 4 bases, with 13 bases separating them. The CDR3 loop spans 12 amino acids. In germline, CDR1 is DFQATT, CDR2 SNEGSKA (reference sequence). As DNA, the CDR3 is TGCAGTGTTATAGACCAGGGAGAGACCCAGTACTTC. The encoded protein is CSVIDQGETQYF.

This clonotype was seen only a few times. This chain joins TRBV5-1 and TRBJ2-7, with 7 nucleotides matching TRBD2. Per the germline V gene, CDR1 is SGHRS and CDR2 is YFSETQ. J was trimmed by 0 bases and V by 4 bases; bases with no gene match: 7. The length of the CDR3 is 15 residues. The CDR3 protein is CASSTQAGSSYEQYF. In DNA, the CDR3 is TGCGCCAGCAGCACCCAAGCGGGAAGCTCCTACGAGCAGTACTTC.

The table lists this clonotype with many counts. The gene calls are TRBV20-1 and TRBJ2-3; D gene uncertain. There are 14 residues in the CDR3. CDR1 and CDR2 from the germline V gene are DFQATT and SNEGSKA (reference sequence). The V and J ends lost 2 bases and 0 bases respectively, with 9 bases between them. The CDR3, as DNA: TGCAGTGCTAGACTCCCCGAGAGCACAGATACGCAGTATTTT. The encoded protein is CSARLPESTDTQYF.

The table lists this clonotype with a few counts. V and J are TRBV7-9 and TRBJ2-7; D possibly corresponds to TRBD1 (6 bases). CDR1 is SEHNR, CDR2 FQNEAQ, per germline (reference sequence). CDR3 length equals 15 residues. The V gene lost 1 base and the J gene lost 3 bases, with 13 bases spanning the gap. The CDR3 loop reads CASSLEGGQNYEQYF. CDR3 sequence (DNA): TGTGCCAGCAGCTTAGAAGGTGGACAGAACTACGAGCAGTACTTC.

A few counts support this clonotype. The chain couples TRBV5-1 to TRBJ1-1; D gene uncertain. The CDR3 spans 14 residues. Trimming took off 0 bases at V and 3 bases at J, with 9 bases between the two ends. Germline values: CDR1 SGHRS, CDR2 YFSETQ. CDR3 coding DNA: TGCGCCAGCAGCTTGGTCGGGGATCACACTGAAGCTTTCTTT. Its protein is CASSLVGDHTEAFF. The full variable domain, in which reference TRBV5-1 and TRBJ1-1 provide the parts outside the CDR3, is KAGVTQTPRYLIKTRGQQVTLSCSPISGHRSVSWYQQTPGQGLQFLFEYFSETQRNKGNFPGRFSGRQFSNSRSEMNVSTLELGDSALYLCASSLVGDHTEAFFGQGTRLTVV.